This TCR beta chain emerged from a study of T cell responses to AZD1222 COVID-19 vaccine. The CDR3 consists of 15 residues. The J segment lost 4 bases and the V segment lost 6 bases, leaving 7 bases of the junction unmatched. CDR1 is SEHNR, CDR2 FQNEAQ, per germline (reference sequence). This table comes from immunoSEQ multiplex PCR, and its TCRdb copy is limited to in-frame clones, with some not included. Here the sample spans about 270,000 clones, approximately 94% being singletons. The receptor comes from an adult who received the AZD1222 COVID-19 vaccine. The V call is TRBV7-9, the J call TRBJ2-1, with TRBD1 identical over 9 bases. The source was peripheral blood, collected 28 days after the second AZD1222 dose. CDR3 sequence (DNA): TGTGCCAGCAGTTCAGGACAGGGGTCGTACAATGAGCAGTTCTTC. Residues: CASSSGQGSYNEQFF.